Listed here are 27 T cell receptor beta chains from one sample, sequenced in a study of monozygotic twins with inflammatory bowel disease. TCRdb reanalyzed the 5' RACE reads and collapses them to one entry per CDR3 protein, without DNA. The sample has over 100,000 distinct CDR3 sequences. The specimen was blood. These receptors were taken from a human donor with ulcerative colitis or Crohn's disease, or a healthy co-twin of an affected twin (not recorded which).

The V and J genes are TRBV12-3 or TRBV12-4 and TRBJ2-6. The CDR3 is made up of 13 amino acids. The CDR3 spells CASSLSGANVLTF.

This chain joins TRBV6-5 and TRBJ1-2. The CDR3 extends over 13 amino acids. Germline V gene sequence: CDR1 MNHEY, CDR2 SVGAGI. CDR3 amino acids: CASSLTANYGYTF.

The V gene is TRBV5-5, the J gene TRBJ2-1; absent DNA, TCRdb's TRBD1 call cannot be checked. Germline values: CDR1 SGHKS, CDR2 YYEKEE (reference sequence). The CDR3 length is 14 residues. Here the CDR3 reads CASSLAMDSPVGFF.

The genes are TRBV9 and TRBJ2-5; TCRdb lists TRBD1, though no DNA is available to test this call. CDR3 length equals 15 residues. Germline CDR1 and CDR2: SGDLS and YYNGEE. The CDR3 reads CASSVSGGRQETQYF.

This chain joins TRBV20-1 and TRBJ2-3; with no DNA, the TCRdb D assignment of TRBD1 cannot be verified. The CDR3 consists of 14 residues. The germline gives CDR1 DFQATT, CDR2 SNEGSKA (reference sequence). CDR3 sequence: CSAPPRSGKDTQYF.

This CDR3 reads CASSVIRGGTDTQYF. The chain employs TRBV5-1 and TRBJ2-3; as DNA is missing, the TRBD1 call by TCRdb cannot be tested. The CDR3 loop spans 15 amino acids. Looked up from germline, CDR1 is SGHRS and CDR2 is YFSETQ.

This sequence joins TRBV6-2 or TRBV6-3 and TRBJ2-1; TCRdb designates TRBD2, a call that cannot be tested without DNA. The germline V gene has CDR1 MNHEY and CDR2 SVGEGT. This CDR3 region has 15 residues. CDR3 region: CASSYLAGGGDEQFF.

CDR3 amino acids: CASSLGPFGNQPQHF. The J gene is TRBJ1-5, the V gene TRBV28; with no DNA, the TCRdb D assignment of TRBD1 cannot be verified. The germline CDR1 and CDR2 sequences are MDHEN and SYDVKM. The CDR3 totals 15 residues.

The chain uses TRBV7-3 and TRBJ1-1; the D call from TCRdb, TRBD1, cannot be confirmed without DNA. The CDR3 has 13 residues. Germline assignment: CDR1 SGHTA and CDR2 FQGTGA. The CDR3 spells CASSGDSRSEAFF.

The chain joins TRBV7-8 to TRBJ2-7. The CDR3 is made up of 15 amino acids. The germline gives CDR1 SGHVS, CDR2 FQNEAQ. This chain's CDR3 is CASSLVGTSAYEQYF.

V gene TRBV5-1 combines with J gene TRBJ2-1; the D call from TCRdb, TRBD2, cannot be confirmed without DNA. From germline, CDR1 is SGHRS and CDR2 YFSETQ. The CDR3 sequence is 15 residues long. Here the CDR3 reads CASSLGAASYNEQFF.

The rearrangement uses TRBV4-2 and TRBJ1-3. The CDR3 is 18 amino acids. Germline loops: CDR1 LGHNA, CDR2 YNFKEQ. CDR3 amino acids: CASSQDLPIRSSGNTIYF.

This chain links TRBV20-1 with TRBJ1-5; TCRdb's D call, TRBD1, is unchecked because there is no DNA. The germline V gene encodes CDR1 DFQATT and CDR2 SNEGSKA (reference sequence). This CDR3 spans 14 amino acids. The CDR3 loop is CSAITGRSNQPQHF.

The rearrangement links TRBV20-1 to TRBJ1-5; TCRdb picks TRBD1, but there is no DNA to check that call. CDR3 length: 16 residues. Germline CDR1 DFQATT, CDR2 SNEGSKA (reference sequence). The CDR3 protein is CSARVRRTEPNQPQHF.

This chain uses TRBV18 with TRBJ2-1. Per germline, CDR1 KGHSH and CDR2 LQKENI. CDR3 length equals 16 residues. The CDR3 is CASSPFNRGSYNEQFF.

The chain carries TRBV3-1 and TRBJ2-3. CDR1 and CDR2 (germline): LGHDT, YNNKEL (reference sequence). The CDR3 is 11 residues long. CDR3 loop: CASSQVDTQYF.

CDR3 region: CASSLGSRNEQYF. The rearrangement links TRBV5-6 to TRBJ2-7. This CDR3 is built from 13 residues. Germline CDR1 reads SGHDT; CDR2 reads YYEEEE.

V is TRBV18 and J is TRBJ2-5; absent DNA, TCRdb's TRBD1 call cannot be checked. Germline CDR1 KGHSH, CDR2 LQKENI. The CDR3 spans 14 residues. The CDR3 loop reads CASSPTGEGETQYF.

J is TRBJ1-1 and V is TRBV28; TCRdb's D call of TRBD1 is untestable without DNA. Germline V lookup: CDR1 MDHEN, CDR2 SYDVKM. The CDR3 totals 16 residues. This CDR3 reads CASSPGGGRMNTEAFF.

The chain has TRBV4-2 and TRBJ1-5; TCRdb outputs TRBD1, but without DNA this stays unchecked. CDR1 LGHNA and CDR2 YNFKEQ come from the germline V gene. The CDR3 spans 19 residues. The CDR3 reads CASSPVNRDTLTSNQPQHF.

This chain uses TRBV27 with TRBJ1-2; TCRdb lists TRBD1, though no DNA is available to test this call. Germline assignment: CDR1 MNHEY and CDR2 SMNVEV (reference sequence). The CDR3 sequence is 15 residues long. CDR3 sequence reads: CARRDRDVSNYGYTF.

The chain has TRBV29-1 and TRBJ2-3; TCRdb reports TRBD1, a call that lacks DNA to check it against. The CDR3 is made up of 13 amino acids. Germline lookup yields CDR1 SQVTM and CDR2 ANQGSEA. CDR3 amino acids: CSSLDRGQGTQYF.

CDR3 in amino acids: CASSRPQGDYNSPLHF. The chain combines TRBV28 with TRBJ1-6; TCRdb calls TRBD1, which cannot be checked without DNA. The CDR3 totals 16 residues. Germline values: CDR1 MDHEN, CDR2 SYDVKM.

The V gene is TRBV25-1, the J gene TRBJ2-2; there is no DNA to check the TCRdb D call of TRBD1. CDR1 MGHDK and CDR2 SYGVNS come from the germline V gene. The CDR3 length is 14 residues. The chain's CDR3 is CASRGDRSTGELFF.

The CDR3 sequence: CASSLGTGPTEAFF. The V gene is TRBV11-2, the J gene TRBJ1-1. Germline lookup yields CDR1 SGHAT and CDR2 FQNNGV. CDR3 size: 14 residues.

CDR3 protein: CASSPGTSGISEFF. This chain links TRBV5-5 with TRBJ2-1; TCRdb's D call, TRBD2, is unchecked because there is no DNA. The CDR3 totals 14 residues. Looked up from germline, CDR1 is SGHKS and CDR2 is YYEKEE (reference sequence).

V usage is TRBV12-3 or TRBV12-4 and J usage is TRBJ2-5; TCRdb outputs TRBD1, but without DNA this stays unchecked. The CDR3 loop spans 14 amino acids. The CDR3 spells CASSLRGAVETQYF.